These 27 T cell receptor beta chains were sequenced from one sample in a study of cytomegalovirus exposure and HLA in healthy donors. Primers: 60 Vbeta forward and 13 Jbeta reverse. Data came from immunoSEQ multiplex PCR; TCRdb stores just in-frame clones and leaves some out. The sample carries 120,000 or so clones, less than 85% recorded once. Specimen: PBMCs. The receptors originated from a man aged 18 to 30 in good health and CMV-seropositive.

This clone appeared a single time. V gene TRBV20-1 combines with J gene TRBJ1-4; D unresolved. The CDR3 has 11 amino acids. Germline CDR1 is DFQATT and CDR2 is SNEGSKA (reference sequence). Between the trimmed V and J ends, which lost 1 base and 8 bases, there was a span of 5 bases. The CDR3 nucleotides read TGCAGTGCTAGAGTCGTGGAAAAACTGTTTTTT. As protein: CSARVVEKLFF.

This chain connects TRBV7-9 to TRBJ1-2; 9 positions match TRBD1. V trimming: 3 bases; J trimming: 6 bases; junction bases outside the gene matches: 5. The CDR3 is 14 amino acids. Germline CDR1 SEHNR, CDR2 FQNEAQ (reference sequence). The DNA of the CDR3 is TGTGCCAGCAGCTTGGGGACAGGGAACAATGGCTACACCTTC. Its translation is CASSLGTGNNGYTF.

This CDR3 reads CASSIVGEGNQPQHF. The DNA of the CDR3 is TGTGCCAGTAGTATTGTAGGGGAGGGCAATCAGCCCCAGCATTTT. The chain employs TRBV19 and TRBJ1-5; D perhaps matches TRBD1 (5 bases). The CDR3 is 15 amino acids. Germline CDR1 LNHDA, CDR2 SQIVND (reference sequence). Trimming removed 3 bases at V and 2 bases at J, with 11 bases between.

J is TRBJ2-7 and V is TRBV18; D unclear. V shed 2 bases and J shed 0 bases, with 8 bases lying between them. Looked up from germline, CDR1 is KGHSH and CDR2 is LQKENI. The CDR3 is made up of 14 amino acids. Here the CDR3 reads CASSPVDTSYEQYF. CDR3 nucleotides: TGTGCCAGCTCACCAGTCGACACCTCCTACGAGCAGTACTTC.

V and J are TRBV11-2 and TRBJ2-5, with a possible D match to TRBD1 (5 bases). The J call may not be correct, given that the DNA end is closer to TRBJ2-7. Germline V gene lookup returns CDR1 SGHAT and CDR2 FQNNGV. This CDR3 has 14 residues. For the CDR3, the DNA is TGTGCCAGCAGCTTAGGCAGGGAAACCTACGAGCAGTACTTC. This gives the protein CASSLGRETYEQYF.

The rearrangement uses TRBV27 and TRBJ2-2; TRBD1 aligns across 7 bases. The CDR3 contains 13 residues. V lost 3 bases and J lost 6; bases outside the gene matches: 1. Looked up from germline, CDR1 is MNHEY and CDR2 is SMNVEV (reference sequence). As DNA, the CDR3 is TGTGCCAGCAGTTTGAGGGGGCCCGGGGAGCTGTTTTTT. The encoded protein is CASSLRGPGELFF.

V gene TRBV14 combines with J gene TRBJ1-1; no firm D call. This CDR3 is 17 amino acids long. V dropped 3 bases and J dropped 1 base, with 18 bases sitting between them. Germline CDR1 reads SGHDN; CDR2 reads FVKESK. CDR3 region: CASSQIELRGKNTEAFF. As DNA, the CDR3 is TGTGCCAGCAGCCAGATCGAGCTTCGGGGAAAGAACACTGAAGCTTTCTTT.

The chain carries TRBV7-7 and TRBJ2-1; a weak D match, TRBD2 (6 bases). Trimming pared 1 base from V and 2 bases from J, leaving 6 bases between. The CDR3 is made up of 14 amino acids. Germline assignment: CDR1 SSHAT and CDR2 FNYEAQ (reference sequence). The CDR3: CASSLGGTYNEQFF. CDR3 DNA sequence: TGTGCCAGCAGCTTAGGCGGGACCTACAATGAGCAGTTCTTC.

The chain is built from TRBV15 and TRBJ1-2; no clear D gene. V was cut by 0 bases and J by 3 bases, with 11 bases left in between. CDR3 size: 15 residues. The V gene's germline CDR1 is LNHNV and CDR2 YYDKDF (reference sequence). CDR3 DNA: TGTGCCACCAGCAGAGATCCCGACAATTACTATGGCTACACCTTC. Amino acid sequence: CATSRDPDNYYGYTF.

The V gene is TRBV5-5, the J gene TRBJ2-5, with D possibly TRBD2 on 5 matching bases. Germline lookup yields CDR1 SGHKS and CDR2 YYEKEE (reference sequence). V gave up 2 bases and J gave up 5 bases, with 16 bases separating them. This CDR3 has 15 residues. CDR3 in amino acids: CASSFQAFTGETQYF. DNA of the CDR3: TGTGCCAGCAGCTTTCAGGCCTTTACGGGGGAGACCCAGTACTTC.

As regards this clone: A read error may produce the germline difference seen at one junction end. The chain has TRBV10-1 and TRBJ2-7; 10 nucleotides agree with TRBD1. The CDR3 is 12 amino acids. CDR1 and CDR2 from the germline V gene are WNHNN and SYGVQD (reference sequence). CDR3 protein: CASSDGTGAADF. In DNA form, the CDR3 reads TGCGCCAGCAGTGATGGGACAGGGGCTGCCGACTTC.

V usage is TRBV7-3 and J usage is TRBJ2-4; 7 positions agree with TRBD1. The CDR3 runs to 15 residues. The V gene's germline CDR1 is SGHTA and CDR2 FQGTGA. V lost 6 bases to trimming and J lost 5 bases; unmatched junction nucleotides: 10. The CDR3 region has the DNA TGTGCCAGCAGGGCCCGGGACAGCAGAGAAAACATTCAGTACTTC. Residues: CASRARDSRENIQYF.

In this sample, this clone turned up once. The junction does not match germline at one end; this may be a read error. The chain carries TRBV6-5 and TRBJ2-3; TRBD2 agrees at 14 bases. Germline V lookup: CDR1 MNHEY, CDR2 SVGAGI. The CDR3 is 16 amino acids. This chain's CDR3 is CVSSYSGTSGGDTQYF. The CDR3 DNA reads TGTGTCAGCAGTTACTCCGGGACTAGCGGGGGAGATACGCAGTATTTT.

As DNA, the CDR3 is TGTGCCTGGAGCGCAGGTTCCTATAGCAATCAGCCCCAGCATTTT. Amino acid sequence: CAWSAGSYSNQPQHF. The J gene is TRBJ1-5, the V gene TRBV30; D remains ambiguous. The V and J ends lost 3 bases and 0 bases respectively, with 12 bases between them. This CDR3 is 15 amino acids long. Germline CDR1 GTSNPN, CDR2 SVGIG (reference sequence).

On this clone itself: Additional DNA sequences in this sample encode the identical CDR3. This chain joins TRBV30 and TRBJ2-6; maybe TRBD2 (6 bases). CDR1 is GTSNPN, CDR2 SVGIG, per germline (reference sequence). This CDR3 region has 15 residues. V was trimmed by 0 bases and J by 1 base, leaving 7 bases between them. As DNA, the CDR3 is TGTGCCTGGAGTGTTGGAGGGTCTGGGGCCAACGTCCTGACTTTC. Amino acids: CAWSVGGSGANVLTF.

V usage is TRBV6-4 and J usage is TRBJ1-2; 8 nucleotides match TRBD1. Losses at the gene ends were 4 bases for V and 8 bases for J; bases not matched to a gene: 15. The CDR3 has 16 amino acids. Germline CDR1 and CDR2: MRHNA and SNTAGT. Here the CDR3 reads CASSAGTGGEYEGYTF. The CDR3 DNA is TGTGCCAGCAGTGCAGGGACAGGAGGCGAGTATGAGGGCTACACCTTC.

The chain recombines TRBV6-5 with TRBJ2-5; weak D call: TRBD2 (6 bases). V was pared by 5 bases and J by 1 base, with 11 bases between. The CDR3 consists of 14 residues. From germline, CDR1 is MNHEY and CDR2 SVGAGI. The CDR3 loop reads CASSNWDSQETQYF. The DNA of the CDR3 is TGTGCCAGCAGTAATTGGGACTCCCAAGAGACCCAGTACTTC.

This clone occurred once. The DNA for the CDR3 is TGTGCCAGCAGCTTAATTACGGCTAGCGGGGGCACAGATACGCAGTATTTT. Encoded protein: CASSLITASGGTDTQYF. The chain links TRBV7-6 to TRBJ2-3, with TRBD2 matching 9 bases. Per the germline V gene, CDR1 is SGHVS and CDR2 is FNYEAQ. The CDR3 totals 17 residues. Trimming cost V 2 bases and J 1 base; bases outside gene matches: 7.

The rearrangement uses TRBV5-1 and TRBJ2-5, with 8 bases aligning to TRBD2. Losses at the gene ends were 4 bases for V and 1 base for J; bases not matched to a gene: 0. The CDR3 runs to 13 residues. The germline V gene has CDR1 SGHRS and CDR2 YFSETQ. The CDR3 bases are TGCGCCAGCAGCGGGACTAGCCAAGAGACCCAGTACTTC. It is translated as CASSGTSQETQYF.

The chain links TRBV19 to TRBJ1-5; no clear D gene. Germline V lookup: CDR1 LNHDA, CDR2 SQIVND (reference sequence). The CDR3 contains 17 residues. Trimming took off 10 bases at V and 2 bases at J, with 24 bases between the two ends. CDR3 loop: CATCISTRTGGNQPQHF. The CDR3 DNA follows: TGTGCCACCTGCATCTCAACCCGAACCGGAGGCAATCAGCCCCAGCATTTT.

This chain uses TRBV11-2 with TRBJ1-4; 7 positions agree with TRBD1. Looked up from germline, CDR1 is SGHAT and CDR2 is FQNNGV. The CDR3 has 15 amino acids. J gave up 5 bases and V 1 base, and 4 bases lay outside the gene matches. CDR3 region: CASSLVPDRNEKLFF. In nucleotides, the CDR3 is TGTGCCAGCAGCTTAGTTCCGGACAGGAATGAAAAACTGTTTTTT.

The chain has TRBV30 and TRBJ1-2, with D possibly TRBD1 on 5 matching bases. The CDR3 has 13 amino acids. CDR1 GTSNPN and CDR2 SVGIG come from the germline V gene (reference sequence). V dropped 4 bases and J dropped 7 bases, with 16 bases sitting between them. The CDR3 reads CAWTPQGQGGYTF. The DNA for the CDR3 is TGTGCCTGGACCCCACAAGGGCAGGGTGGCTACACCTTC.

J is TRBJ1-1 and V is TRBV6-6, with TRBD1 matching over 7 bases. Germline CDR1 is MNHNY and CDR2 is SVGAGI (reference sequence). V shed 4 bases and J 11 bases; nucleotides not matched to a gene: 7. This CDR3 region has 12 residues. This CDR3 reads CASSSQTGMAFF. The CDR3, as DNA: TGTGCCAGCAGTTCGCAGACAGGGATGGCTTTCTTT.

The table lists this clone with a few counts. V is TRBV2 and J is TRBJ1-2; a possible D gene is TRBD1 (6 bases). The CDR3 contains 16 residues. Deletions cut 7 bases from V and 0 bases from J, with 18 bases between. Germline V lookup: CDR1 SNHLY, CDR2 FYNNEI. Here the CDR3 DNA reads TGTGCCAGCACCCTGGGGGGGGCGAGTTCTAACTATGGCTACACCTTC. Residues: CASTLGGASSNYGYTF.

This chain uses TRBV7-2 with TRBJ2-3; D is perhaps TRBD2 (5 bases). Trimming removed 6 bases from V and 2 bases from J, with 12 bases in between. Germline loops: CDR1 SGHTA, CDR2 FQGNSA. This CDR3 is built from 14 residues. The CDR3 is CASSLGVFTDTQYF. CDR3 sequence (DNA): TGTGCCAGCAGTTTGGGAGTCTTCACAGATACGCAGTATTTT.

This clone was found once. The rearrangement uses TRBV19 and TRBJ2-7; D is perhaps TRBD2 (5 bases). This CDR3 spans 13 amino acids. Trimming pared 1 base from V and 6 bases from J, leaving 10 bases between. From germline, CDR1 is LNHDA and CDR2 SQIVND (reference sequence). CDR3 protein: CASSIAPRGEQYF. For the CDR3, the DNA is TGTGCCAGTAGTATAGCCCCCCGGGGCGAGCAGTACTTC.

On this clone itself: Other DNA sequences in this specimen translate into the identical CDR3. The CDR3 nucleotides are TGCAGCGTTGAGGGGGGGCTCACTGAAGCTTTCTTT. As protein: CSVEGGLTEAFF. V is TRBV29-1 and J is TRBJ1-1, with D tentatively TRBD1 (6 bases). The CDR3 extends over 12 amino acids. Germline CDR1 reads SQVTM; CDR2 reads ANQGSEA. V was trimmed by 3 bases and J by 4 bases, leaving 9 bases between them. Full variable domain (remainder filled in from reference TRBV29-1 and TRBJ1-1): SAVISQKPSRDICQRGTSLTIQCQVDSQVTMMFWYRQQPGQSLTLIATANQGSEATYESGFVIDKFPISRPNLTFSTLTVSNMSPEDSSIYLCSVEGGLTEAFFGQGTRLTVV.